One T cell receptor delta chain is described in this entry. The germline gene is not matched at one end of the junction; a read error may be the cause. Other nucleotide sequences from this sample produce the same CDR3. TCRdb called clones from the reads again using CATT. Found here are 1,500 to 2,000 delta-chain clones, 41% of them singletons; the top ten hold roughly a sixth. The data were obtained in a study of gamma-delta chains in newborns, infants, children. At the level of the study: Polyclonal expansion of innate γδ T cells after birth follows microbial exposure.

Sequencing used blood. This clonotype was obtained from a child who had a fever.

CDR3: CACDTLGDTGTDKLIF. CDR3 nucleotides: TGTGCTTGTGACACCCTGGGGGATACGGGCACCGATAAACTCATCTTT. The chain carries TRDV2 and TRDJ1, with 12 bases identical to TRDD3. From germline, CDR1 is GEAIGNYY and CDR2 EKD. The CDR3 contains 16 residues.